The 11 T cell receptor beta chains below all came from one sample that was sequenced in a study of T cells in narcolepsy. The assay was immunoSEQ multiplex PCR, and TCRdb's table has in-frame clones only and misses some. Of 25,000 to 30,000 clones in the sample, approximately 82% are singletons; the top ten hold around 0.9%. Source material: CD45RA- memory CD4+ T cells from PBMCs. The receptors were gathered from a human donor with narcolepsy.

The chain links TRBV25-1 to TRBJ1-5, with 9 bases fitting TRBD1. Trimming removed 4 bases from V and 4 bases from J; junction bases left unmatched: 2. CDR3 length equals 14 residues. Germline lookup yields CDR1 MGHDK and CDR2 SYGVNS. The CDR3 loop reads CASSAGTGNQPQHF. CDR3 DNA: TGTGCCAGCAGTGCCGGGACAGGGAATCAGCCCCAGCATTTT. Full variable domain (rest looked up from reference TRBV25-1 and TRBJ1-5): EADIYQTPRYLVIGTGKKITLECSQTMGHDKMYWYQQDPGMELHLIHYSYGVNSTEKGDLSSESTVSRIRTEHFPLTLESARPSHTSQYLCASSAGTGNQPQHFGDGTRLSIL.

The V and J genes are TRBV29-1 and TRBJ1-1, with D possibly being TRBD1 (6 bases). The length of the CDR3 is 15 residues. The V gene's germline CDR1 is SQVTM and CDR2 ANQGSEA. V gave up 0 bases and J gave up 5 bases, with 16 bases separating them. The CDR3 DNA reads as TGCAGCGTTGAAGACATCCAGGGGTCTGGGACTGAAGCTTTCTTT. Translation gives CSVEDIQGSGTEAFF. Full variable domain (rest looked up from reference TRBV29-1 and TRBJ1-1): SAVISQKPSRDICQRGTSLTIQCQVDSQVTMMFWYRQQPGQSLTLIATANQGSEATYESGFVIDKFPISRPNLTFSTLTVSNMSPEDSSIYLCSVEDIQGSGTEAFFGQGTRLTVV.

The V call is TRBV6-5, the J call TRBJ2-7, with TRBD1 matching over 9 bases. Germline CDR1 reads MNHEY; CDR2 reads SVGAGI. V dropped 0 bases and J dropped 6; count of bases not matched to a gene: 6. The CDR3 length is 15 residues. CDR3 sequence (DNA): TGTGCCAGCAGTTACTCGGGACAGGGACCCGGCGAGCAGTACTTC. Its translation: CASSYSGQGPGEQYF.

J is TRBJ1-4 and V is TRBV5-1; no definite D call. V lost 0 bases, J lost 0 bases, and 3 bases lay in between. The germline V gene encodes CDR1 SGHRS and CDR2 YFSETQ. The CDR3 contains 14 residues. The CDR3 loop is CASSLDTTNEKLFF. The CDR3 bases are TGCGCCAGCAGCTTGGATACAACTAATGAAAAACTGTTTTTT.

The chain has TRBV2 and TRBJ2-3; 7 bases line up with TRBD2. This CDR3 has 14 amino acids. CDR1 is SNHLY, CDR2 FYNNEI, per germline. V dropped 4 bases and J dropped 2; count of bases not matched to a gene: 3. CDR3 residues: CASSGRGVTDTQYF. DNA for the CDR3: TGTGCCAGCAGTGGTCGGGGGGTCACAGATACGCAGTATTTT.

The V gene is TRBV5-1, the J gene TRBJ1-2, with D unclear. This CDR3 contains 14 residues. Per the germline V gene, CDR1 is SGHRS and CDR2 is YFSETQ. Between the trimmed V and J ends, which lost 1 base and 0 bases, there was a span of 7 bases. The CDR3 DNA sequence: TGCGCCAGCAGCTTGACGCTCGCTAACTATGGCTACACCTTC. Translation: CASSLTLANYGYTF. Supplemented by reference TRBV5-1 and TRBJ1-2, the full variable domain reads KAGVTQTPRYLIKTRGQQVTLSCSPISGHRSVSWYQQTPGQGLQFLFEYFSETQRNKGNFPGRFSGRQFSNSRSEMNVSTLELGDSALYLCASSLTLANYGYTFGSGTRLTVV.

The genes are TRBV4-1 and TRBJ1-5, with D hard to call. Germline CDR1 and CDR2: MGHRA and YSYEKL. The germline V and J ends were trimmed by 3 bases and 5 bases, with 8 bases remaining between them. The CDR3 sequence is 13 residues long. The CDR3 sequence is CASSHEGYQPQHF. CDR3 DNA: TGCGCCAGCAGCCACGAGGGTTATCAGCCCCAGCATTTT.

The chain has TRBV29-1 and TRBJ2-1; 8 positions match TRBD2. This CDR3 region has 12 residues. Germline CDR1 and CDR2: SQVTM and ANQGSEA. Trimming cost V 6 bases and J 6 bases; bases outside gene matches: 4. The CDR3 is CSVRGTSNEQFF. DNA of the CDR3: TGCAGCGTCCGAGGGACTAGCAATGAGCAGTTCTTC.

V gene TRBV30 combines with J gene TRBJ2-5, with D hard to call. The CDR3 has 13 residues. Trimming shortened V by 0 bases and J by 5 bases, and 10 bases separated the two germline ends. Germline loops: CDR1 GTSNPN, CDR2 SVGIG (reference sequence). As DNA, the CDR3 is TGTGCCTGGAGTGTAAGATCGCGGGAGACCCAGTACTTC. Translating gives CAWSVRSRETQYF.

The CDR3 loop reads CASSTWTSGGSTDTQYF. DNA for the CDR3: TGTGCCAGCAGCACATGGACTAGCGGGGGGAGCACAGATACGCAGTATTTT. The chain recombines TRBV7-8 with TRBJ2-3, with TRBD2 identical over 14 bases. Per germline, CDR1 SGHVS and CDR2 FQNEAQ. The CDR3 sequence is 17 residues long. J was trimmed by 0 bases and V by 5 bases; bases with no gene match: 4.

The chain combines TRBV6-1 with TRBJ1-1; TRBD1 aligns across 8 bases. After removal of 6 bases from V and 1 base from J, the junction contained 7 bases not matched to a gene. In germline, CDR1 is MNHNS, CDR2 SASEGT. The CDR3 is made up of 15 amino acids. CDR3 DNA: TGTGCCAGCAGAGGACAGGGTTCCGGGAACACTGAAGCTTTCTTT. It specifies CASRGQGSGNTEAFF.